What follows is one T cell receptor beta chain and its context. The antigen is unknown. This entry belongs to a study of shared clonotypes between healthy human individuals. Findings of the study overall: Naive CD4 clonotype sharing across a handful of donors was around 5.5%.

The protocol was immunoSEQ multiplex PCR, while the TCRdb copy is restricted to in-frame clones and leaves out a portion. The data hold more than 850,000 clones, with roughly 74% observed a single time. The CDR3 length is 17 residues. Germline CDR1 is SGHTA and CDR2 is FQGTGA. J lost 4 bases, V lost 5 bases, and 17 bases had no gene match. The TCR sequence derives from a man aged 18 to 35 in good health. Some clones in this sample may be carry-over from other donors' samples. Sequencing was carried out using memory CD4+ T cells from PBMCs. Indicated subset: CD45RA-negative fraction. The rearrangement joins TRBV7-3 to TRBJ2-7; 7 positions match TRBD1. The CDR3 DNA follows: TGTGCCAGCAGCGGAACCGGTTCACAGGGGCGAGGGTACGAGCAGTACTTC. Translation gives CASSGTGSQGRGYEQYF.